Following are 18 T cell receptor beta chains from one sample sequenced in a study of blood T cell repertoires in COVID-19. The protocol was immunoSEQ multiplex PCR, while the TCRdb copy is restricted to in-frame clones and leaves out a portion. The sample records 300,000 to 450,000 clones, roughly 90% being singletons. Sample: peripheral blood. The receptors derive from a woman aged 25-40 years with COVID-19, enrolled during active disease.

V usage is TRBV11-2 and J usage is TRBJ2-2; 7 nucleotides match TRBD1. The CDR3 runs 20 residues. In germline, CDR1 is SGHAT, CDR2 FQNNGV. After removal of 0 bases from V and 2 bases from J, the junction contained 15 bases not matched to a gene. CDR3 loop: CASSLERAMETGLNTGELFF. For the CDR3, the DNA is TGTGCCAGCAGCTTAGAACGGGCTATGGAGACAGGGTTAAACACCGGGGAGCTGTTTTTT.

The V gene is TRBV6-2 or TRBV6-3, the J gene TRBJ2-1, with 9 bases fitting TRBD1. J lost 8 bases, V lost 2 bases, and 10 bases had no gene match. The germline V gene encodes CDR1 MNHEY and CDR2 SVGEGT. The CDR3 sequence is 16 residues long. The CDR3 here is CASSYTPGTGLYEQFF. The CDR3 DNA reads TGTGCCAGCAGTTACACTCCCGGGACAGGGCTATATGAGCAGTTCTTC.

The chain combines TRBV5-5 with TRBJ1-5, with D possibly matching TRBD1 (5 bases). V gave up 2 bases and J gave up 7 bases, with 16 bases separating them. The CDR3 covers 15 residues. Germline V CDR1 and CDR2: SGHKS, YYEKEE (reference sequence). CDR3 sequence: CASSLNQGFGQPQHF. The CDR3 DNA reads TGTGCCAGCAGCTTAAACCAGGGATTCGGCCAGCCCCAGCATTTT.

The gene calls are TRBV14 and TRBJ1-6; 8 nucleotides match TRBD1. The V gene end was trimmed by 4 bases and the J gene end by 13 bases; junction bases not matched to a gene: 9. Germline loops: CDR1 SGHDN, CDR2 FVKESK. The CDR3 loop spans 14 amino acids. CDR3 sequence reads: CASSPGQGVSPLHF. CDR3 nucleotides: TGTGCCAGCAGCCCCGGACAGGGTGTTTCGCCCCTCCACTTT.

J is TRBJ1-4 and V is TRBV7-6; the D is unclear. The V and J ends lost 5 bases and 0 bases respectively, with 10 bases between them. This CDR3 has 15 residues. Germline CDR1 SGHVS, CDR2 FNYEAQ. For the CDR3, the DNA is TGTGCCAGCAGCCCCTCAACAGCAACTAATGAAAAACTGTTTTTT. Its translation is CASSPSTATNEKLFF.

The rearrangement uses TRBV2 and TRBJ2-5, with 11 bases lining up with TRBD2. With V trimmed by 5 bases and J by 0 bases, 2 bases remained unmatched. The CDR3 length is 15 residues. Germline V gene lookup returns CDR1 SNHLY and CDR2 FYNNEI. CDR3 in DNA: TGTGCCAGCAGTCTAGCGGGAGGTTACCAAGAGACCCAGTACTTC. Translated, it gives CASSLAGGYQETQYF.

The count of this clone is one. The chain recombines TRBV6-1 with TRBJ1-1, with D hard to call. CDR1 and CDR2 from the germline V gene are MNHNS and SASEGT. Deletions cut 2 bases from V and 1 base from J, with 5 bases between. The CDR3 extends over 13 amino acids. The CDR3 bases are TGTGCCAGCAGTGAAAGGAGGAACACTGAAGCTTTCTTT. It yields the protein CASSERRNTEAFF.

The rearrangement links TRBV29-1 to TRBJ1-1; D unclear. The CDR3 covers 13 residues. The V end was cut by 4 bases, the J end by 7 bases, with 16 bases between. CDR1 and CDR2 (germline): SQVTM, ANQGSEA. CDR3 nucleotide sequence: TGCAGCGTTGGCGCTAACCCGAGAGGTGAAGCTTTCTTT. It is translated as CSVGANPRGEAFF.

The rearrangement joins TRBV7-9 to TRBJ2-1, with TRBD2 matching over 9 bases. J lost 7 bases, V lost 5 bases, and 9 bases had no gene match. The CDR3 loop spans 15 amino acids. Germline CDR1 and CDR2: SEHNR and FQNEAQ (reference sequence). CDR3 residues: CASSPPGLAGNEQFF. The DNA for the CDR3 is TGTGCCAGCAGCCCCCCGGGACTAGCTGGGAATGAGCAGTTCTTC.

The V and J genes are TRBV24-1 and TRBJ2-3; TRBD2 is a possible D gene (5 bases). The germline V gene has CDR1 KGHDR and CDR2 SFDVKD. V lost 10 bases, J lost 6 bases, and 10 bases lay in between. This CDR3 has 11 amino acids. The chain's CDR3 is CATRDGDTQYF. For the CDR3, the DNA is TGTGCCACACGGGATGGGGATACGCAGTATTTT.

V and J are TRBV18 and TRBJ2-3; 10 bases agree with TRBD2. Germline V lookup: CDR1 KGHSH, CDR2 LQKENI. The junction had 17 bases not matched to a gene; V was cut back by 4 bases and J by 4 bases. The CDR3 covers 19 residues. The CDR3 loop reads CASSRARPRTSGDSDTQYF. The CDR3 coding sequence is TGTGCCAGCTCACGTGCCCGGCCAAGGACTAGCGGAGATTCAGATACGCAGTATTTT.

V usage is TRBV9 and J usage is TRBJ2-1, with TRBD2 matching 10 bases. This CDR3 is 14 amino acids long. Looked up from germline, CDR1 is SGDLS and CDR2 is YYNGEE. The V gene end was trimmed by 4 bases and the J gene end by 7 bases; junction bases not matched to a gene: 5. The CDR3 DNA reads TGTGCCAGCAGCCTAGCGGGAGTAGCGAATGAGCAGTTCTTC. The encoded protein is CASSLAGVANEQFF.

The chain links TRBV7-6 to TRBJ1-6; tentatively, D is TRBD1 (6 bases). Germline loops: CDR1 SGHVS, CDR2 FNYEAQ. This CDR3 is built from 17 residues. V dropped 2 bases and J dropped 1 base, with 12 bases sitting between them. CDR3 sequence (DNA): TGTGCCAGCAGCTTATTTGGGGGCGCATCCTATAATTCACCCCTCCACTTT. Translation: CASSLFGGASYNSPLHF.

This chain links TRBV29-1 with TRBJ1-1, with 10 bases lining up with TRBD1. This CDR3 is built from 13 residues. Germline V gives CDR1 SQVTM, CDR2 ANQGSEA. J was trimmed by 5 bases and V by 6 bases; bases with no gene match: 6. CDR3 in amino acids: CSVGTGAGTEAFF. DNA of the CDR3: TGCAGCGTCGGGACAGGGGCGGGGACTGAAGCTTTCTTT.

This clone was seen once. The rearrangement links TRBV19 to TRBJ1-2, with no clear D. The CDR3 covers 15 residues. The V gene's germline CDR1 is LNHDA and CDR2 SQIVND (reference sequence). V shed 3 bases and J shed 4 bases, with 15 bases lying between them. The CDR3 region is CASSIGVTTGYGYTF. The CDR3 DNA follows: TGTGCCAGTAGTATCGGGGTGACGACGGGCTATGGCTACACCTTC. The entire variable domain, with the rest obtained from reference TRBV19 and TRBJ1-2, is as follows: DGGITQSPKYLFRKEGQNVTLSCEQNLNHDAMYWYRQDPGQGLRLIYYSQIVNDFQKGDIAEGYSVSREKKESFPLTVTSAQKNPTAFYLCASSIGVTTGYGYTFGSGTRLTVV.

The chain joins TRBV4-2 to TRBJ1-1, with no clear D. The germline V gene encodes CDR1 LGHNA and CDR2 YNFKEQ. The CDR3 is 13 amino acids. The V end was cut by 1 base, the J end by 8 bases, with 11 bases between. The CDR3 nucleotides are TGTGCCAGCAGCCAAGTCCTAAAGAGGGAAGCTTTCTTT. The encoded protein is CASSQVLKREAFF.

The chain joins TRBV5-4 to TRBJ1-2; TRBD1 is a possible D gene (5 bases). Germline V lookup: CDR1 SGHNT, CDR2 YYREEE (reference sequence). With 3 bases removed from V and 4 bases from J, the gap between germline ends came to 16 bases. The CDR3 has 15 amino acids. The CDR3 loop is CASSSPSGGPYGYTF. For the CDR3, the DNA is TGTGCCAGCAGCTCACCCTCGGGGGGACCCTATGGCTACACCTTC.

This clone was observed a few times. The chain uses TRBV27 and TRBJ1-1; TRBD1 is a possible D gene (6 bases). Per the germline V gene, CDR1 is MNHEY and CDR2 is SMNVEV (reference sequence). The length of the CDR3 is 15 residues. With 6 bases removed from V and 1 base from J, the gap between germline ends came to 15 bases. The CDR3 region is CASSRFDRPNTEAFF. The CDR3 DNA reads TGTGCCAGCAGCCGCTTCGACAGGCCGAACACTGAAGCTTTCTTT.